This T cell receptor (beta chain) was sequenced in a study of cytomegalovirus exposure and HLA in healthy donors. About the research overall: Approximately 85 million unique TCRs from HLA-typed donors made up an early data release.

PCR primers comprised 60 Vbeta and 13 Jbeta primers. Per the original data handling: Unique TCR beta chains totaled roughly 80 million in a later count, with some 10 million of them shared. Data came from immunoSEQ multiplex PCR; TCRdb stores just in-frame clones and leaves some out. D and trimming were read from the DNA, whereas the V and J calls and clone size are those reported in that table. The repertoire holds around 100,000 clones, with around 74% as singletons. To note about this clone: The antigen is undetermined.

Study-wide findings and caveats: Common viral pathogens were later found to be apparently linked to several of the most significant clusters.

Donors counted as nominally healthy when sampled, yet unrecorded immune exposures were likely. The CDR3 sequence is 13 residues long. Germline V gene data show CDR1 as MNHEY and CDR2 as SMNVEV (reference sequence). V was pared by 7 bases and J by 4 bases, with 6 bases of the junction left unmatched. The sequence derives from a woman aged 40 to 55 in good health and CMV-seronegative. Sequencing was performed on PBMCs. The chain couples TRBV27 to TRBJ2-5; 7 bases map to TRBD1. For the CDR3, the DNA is TGTGCCAGCAACACAAGACAGGGAGAGACCCAGTACTTC. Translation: CASNTRQGETQYF.